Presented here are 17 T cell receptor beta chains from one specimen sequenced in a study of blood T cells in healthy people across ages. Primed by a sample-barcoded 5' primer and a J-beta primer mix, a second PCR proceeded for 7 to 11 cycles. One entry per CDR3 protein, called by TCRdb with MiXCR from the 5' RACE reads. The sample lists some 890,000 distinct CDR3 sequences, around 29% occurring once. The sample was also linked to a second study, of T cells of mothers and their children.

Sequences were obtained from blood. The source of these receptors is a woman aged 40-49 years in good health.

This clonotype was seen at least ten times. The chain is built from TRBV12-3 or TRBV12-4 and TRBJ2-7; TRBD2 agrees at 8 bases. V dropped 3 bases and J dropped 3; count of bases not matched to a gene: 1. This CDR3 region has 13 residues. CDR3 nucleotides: TGTGCCAGCAGTTTCGGGGGGGGCTACGAGCAGTACTTC. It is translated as CASSFGGGYEQYF.

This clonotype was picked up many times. The CDR3 loop is CSVTSSRTSYGYTF. The CDR3, as DNA: TGCAGCGTAACGTCATCTAGGACCAGCTATGGCTACACCTTC. The chain combines TRBV29-1 with TRBJ1-2; D remains ambiguous. This CDR3 contains 14 residues. V dropped 6 bases and J dropped 4 bases, with 18 bases sitting between them. Germline-derived CDR1 and CDR2 are SQVTM and ANQGSEA.

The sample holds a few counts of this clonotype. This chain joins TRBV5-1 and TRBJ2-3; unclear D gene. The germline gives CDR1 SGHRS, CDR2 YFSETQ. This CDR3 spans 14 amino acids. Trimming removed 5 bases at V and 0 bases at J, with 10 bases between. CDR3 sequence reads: CASSPESSTDTQYF. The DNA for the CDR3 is TGCGCCAGCAGTCCAGAGTCTAGCACAGATACGCAGTATTTT.

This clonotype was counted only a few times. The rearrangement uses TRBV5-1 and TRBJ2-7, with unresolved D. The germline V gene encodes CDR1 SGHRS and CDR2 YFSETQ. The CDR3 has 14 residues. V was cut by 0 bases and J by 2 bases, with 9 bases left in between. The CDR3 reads CASSLDGPAYEQYF. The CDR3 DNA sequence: TGCGCCAGCAGCTTGGACGGGCCTGCCTACGAGCAGTACTTC.

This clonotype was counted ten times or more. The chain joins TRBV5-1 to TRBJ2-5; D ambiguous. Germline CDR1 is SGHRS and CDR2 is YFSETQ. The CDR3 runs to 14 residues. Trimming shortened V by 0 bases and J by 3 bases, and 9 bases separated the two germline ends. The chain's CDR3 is CASSLATPEETQYF. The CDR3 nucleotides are TGCGCCAGCAGCTTGGCGACACCCGAAGAGACCCAGTACTTC. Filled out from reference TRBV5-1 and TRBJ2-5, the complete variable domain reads KAGVTQTPRYLIKTRGQQVTLSCSPISGHRSVSWYQQTPGQGLQFLFEYFSETQRNKGNFPGRFSGRQFSNSRSEMNVSTLELGDSALYLCASSLATPEETQYFGPGTRLLVL.

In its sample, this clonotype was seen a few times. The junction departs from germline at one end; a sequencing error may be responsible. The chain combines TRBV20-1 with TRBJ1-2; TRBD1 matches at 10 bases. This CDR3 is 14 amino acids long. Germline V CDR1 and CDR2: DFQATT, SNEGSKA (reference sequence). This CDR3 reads CSAPGQGTYYGYIF. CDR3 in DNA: TGCAGTGCGCCGGGACAGGGGACCTACTATGGCTACATCTTC.

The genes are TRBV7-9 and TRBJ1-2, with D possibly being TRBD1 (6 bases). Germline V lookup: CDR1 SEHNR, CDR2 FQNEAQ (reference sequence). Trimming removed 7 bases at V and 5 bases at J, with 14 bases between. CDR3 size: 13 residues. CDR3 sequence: CASTLTGPYGYTF. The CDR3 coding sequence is TGTGCCAGCACTCTGACAGGTCCTTATGGCTACACCTTC.

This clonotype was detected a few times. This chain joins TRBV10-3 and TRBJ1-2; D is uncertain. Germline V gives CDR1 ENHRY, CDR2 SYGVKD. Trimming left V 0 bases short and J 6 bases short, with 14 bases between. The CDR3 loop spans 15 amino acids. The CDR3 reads CAISESRGRNNGYTF. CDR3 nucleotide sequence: TGTGCCATCAGTGAGTCGAGAGGCAGGAATAATGGCTACACCTTC.

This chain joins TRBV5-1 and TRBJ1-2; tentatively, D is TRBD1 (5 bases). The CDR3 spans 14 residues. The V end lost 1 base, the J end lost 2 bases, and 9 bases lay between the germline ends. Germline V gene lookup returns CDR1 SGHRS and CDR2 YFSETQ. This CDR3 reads CASSLRGENYGYTF. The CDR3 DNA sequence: TGCGCCAGCAGCTTGCGAGGGGAAAACTATGGCTACACCTTC.

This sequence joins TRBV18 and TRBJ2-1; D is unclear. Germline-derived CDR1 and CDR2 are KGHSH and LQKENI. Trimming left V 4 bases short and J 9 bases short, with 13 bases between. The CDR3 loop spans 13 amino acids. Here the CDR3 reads CASSLSPESEQFF. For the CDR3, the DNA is TGTGCCAGCTCACTATCCCCCGAGAGTGAGCAGTTCTTC. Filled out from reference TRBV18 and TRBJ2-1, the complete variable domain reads NAGVMQNPRHLVRRRGQEARLRCSPMKGHSHVYWYRQLPEEGLKFMVYLQKENIIDESGMPKERFSAEFPKEGPSILRIQQVVRGDSAAYFCASSLSPESEQFFGPGTRLTVL.

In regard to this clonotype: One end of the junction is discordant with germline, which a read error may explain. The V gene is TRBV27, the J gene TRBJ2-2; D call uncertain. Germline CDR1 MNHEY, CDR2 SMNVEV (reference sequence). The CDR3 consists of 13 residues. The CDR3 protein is CTSSWTDTGELFF. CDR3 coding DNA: TGTACCAGCAGTTGGACGGACACCGGGGAGCTGTTTTTT.

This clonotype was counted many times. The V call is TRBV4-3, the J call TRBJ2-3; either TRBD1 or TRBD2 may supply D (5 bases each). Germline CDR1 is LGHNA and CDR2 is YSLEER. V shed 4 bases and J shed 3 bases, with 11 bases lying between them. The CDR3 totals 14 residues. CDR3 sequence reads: CASSRRGATDTQYF. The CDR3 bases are TGCGCCAGCAGCCGTCGAGGGGCGACAGATACGCAGTATTTT.

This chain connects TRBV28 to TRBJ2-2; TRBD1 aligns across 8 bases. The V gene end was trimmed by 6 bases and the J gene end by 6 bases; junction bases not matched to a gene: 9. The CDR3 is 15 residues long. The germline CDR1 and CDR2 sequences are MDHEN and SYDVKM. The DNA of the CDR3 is TGTGCCAGCAGCTTAGCGAACAGGGGGTCCGGGGAGCTGTTTTTT. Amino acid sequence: CASSLANRGSGELFF.

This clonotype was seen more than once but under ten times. This CDR3 is CASKKSYEQYF. The CDR3 DNA sequence: TGTGCCAGTAAGAAATCCTACGAGCAGTACTTC. The chain joins TRBV6-2 or TRBV6-3 to TRBJ2-7; D is unclear. The V end was cut by 9 bases, the J end by 1 base, with 7 bases between. CDR3 length: 11 residues. The germline V gene encodes CDR1 MNHEY and CDR2 SVGEGT.

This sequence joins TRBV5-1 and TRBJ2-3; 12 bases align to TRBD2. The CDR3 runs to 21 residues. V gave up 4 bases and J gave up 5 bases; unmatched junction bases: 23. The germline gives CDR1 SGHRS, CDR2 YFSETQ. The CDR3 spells CASSTPVGLAGGRTRGDTQYF. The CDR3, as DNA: TGCGCCAGCAGCACCCCCGTCGGGCTAGCGGGGGGGCGCACCCGCGGAGATACGCAGTATTTT. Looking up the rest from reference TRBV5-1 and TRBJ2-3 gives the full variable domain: KAGVTQTPRYLIKTRGQQVTLSCSPISGHRSVSWYQQTPGQGLQFLFEYFSETQRNKGNFPGRFSGRQFSNSRSEMNVSTLELGDSALYLCASSTPVGLAGGRTRGDTQYFGPGTRLTVL.

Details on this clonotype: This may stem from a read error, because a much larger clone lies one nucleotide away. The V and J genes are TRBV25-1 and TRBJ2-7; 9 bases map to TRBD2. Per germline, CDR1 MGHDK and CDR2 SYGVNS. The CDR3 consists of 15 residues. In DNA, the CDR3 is TGTGCCAGCAGTGACACTCTAGCGGGGTACTACGGGCAGTACTTC. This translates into CASSDTLAGYYGQYF.

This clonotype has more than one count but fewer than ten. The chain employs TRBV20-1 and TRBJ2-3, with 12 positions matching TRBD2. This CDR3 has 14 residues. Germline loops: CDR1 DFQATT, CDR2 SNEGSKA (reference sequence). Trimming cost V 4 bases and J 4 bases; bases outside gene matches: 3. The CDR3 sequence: CSAKTSGGADTQYF. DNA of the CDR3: TGCAGTGCTAAGACTAGCGGGGGTGCAGATACGCAGTATTTT.